This passage covers 28 T cell receptor beta chains from one sample sequenced in a study of CD8 T cells in Susac syndrome. It was with random hexamers that 0.5 to 1 ug RNA was reverse transcribed. Each CDR3 protein is one row after TCRdb ran MiXCR on the immunoSEQ multiplex PCR reads. This table has 150,000 to 200,000 distinct CDR3 sequences, around 94% appearing once. Sequencing was performed on CD4+ T cells from PBMCs. Every receptor here comes from a human donor in good health.

V usage is TRBV7-2 and J usage is TRBJ2-7; the D is unclear. V lost 1 base to trimming and J lost 0 bases, with 10 bases between them. The length of the CDR3 is 15 residues. Germline values: CDR1 SGHTA, CDR2 FQGNSA. The chain's CDR3 is CASSLDKRRSYEQYF. In DNA, the CDR3 is TGTGCCAGCAGCTTAGACAAGCGACGCTCCTACGAGCAGTACTTC.

This chain joins TRBV28 and TRBJ2-7; D is tentatively TRBD1 or TRBD2 (5 bases each). Trimming removed 1 base at V and 8 bases at J, with 12 bases between. CDR1 MDHEN and CDR2 SYDVKM come from the germline V gene. CDR3 length equals 13 residues. Here the CDR3 DNA reads TGTGCCAGCAGTTTATCCGGTCCGGGACAGCAGTACTTC. This gives the protein CASSLSGPGQQYF.

This chain links TRBV19 with TRBJ1-5; 7 bases line up with TRBD1. This CDR3 spans 16 amino acids. V lost 7 bases and J lost 4; bases outside the gene matches: 13. The germline CDR1 and CDR2 sequences are LNHDA and SQIVND (reference sequence). The DNA of the CDR3 is TGTGCCAGTACCTCCGGCCCCGGACAGGTAAATCAGCCCCAGCATTTT. Translation: CASTSGPGQVNQPQHF.

The chain has TRBV7-2 and TRBJ2-3; D ambiguous. V was pared by 5 bases and J by 6 bases, with 15 bases between. The CDR3 length is 14 residues. Germline CDR1 SGHTA, CDR2 FQGNSA. CDR3 DNA sequence: TGTGCCAGCAGCCGCCTCGCTACCCCCGATACGCAGTATTTT. Translation: CASSRLATPDTQYF.

The V and J genes are TRBV6-5 and TRBJ2-7; D is perhaps TRBD1 or TRBD2 (5 bases each). The germline V gene encodes CDR1 MNHEY and CDR2 SVGAGI. V was clipped by 6 bases and J by 6 bases, with 12 bases between them. The CDR3 totals 12 residues. In DNA, the CDR3 is TGTGCCAGCAGGGAATCAGGGAGCGAGCAGTACTTC. Translation: CASRESGSEQYF.

V and J are TRBV29-1 and TRBJ2-5, with 8 bases aligning to TRBD1. V was pared by 6 bases and J by 1 base, with 7 bases of the junction left unmatched. This CDR3 region has 14 residues. Germline V gene lookup returns CDR1 SQVTM and CDR2 ANQGSEA. The chain's CDR3 is CSVPDRGAQETQYF. CDR3 nucleotides: TGCAGCGTGCCCGACAGGGGAGCCCAAGAGACCCAGTACTTC.

This clonotype appeared a single time. The chain uses TRBV20-1 and TRBJ2-1; D is uncertain. CDR1 DFQATT and CDR2 SNEGSKA come from the germline V gene (reference sequence). Between the trimmed V and J ends, which lost 5 bases and 3 bases, there was a span of 5 bases. The CDR3 sequence is 11 residues long. CDR3 coding DNA: TGCAGTGCTCCCCTCTACAATGAGCAGTTCTTC. Its protein is CSAPLYNEQFF.

The CDR3 DNA sequence: TGCAGCGTTGGGGGCAGGGCCACCGGGGAGCTGTTTTTT. Translation gives CSVGGRATGELFF. This chain uses TRBV29-1 with TRBJ2-2, with D possibly being TRBD1 (5 bases). The V end was cut by 4 bases, the J end by 4 bases, with 10 bases between. The CDR3 runs 13 residues. Germline V gene data show CDR1 as SQVTM and CDR2 as ANQGSEA.

This chain uses TRBV19 with TRBJ1-3; a weak D match, TRBD1 (6 bases). V was cut by 10 bases and J by 0 bases, with 13 bases left in between. The CDR3 totals 14 residues. The germline gives CDR1 LNHDA, CDR2 SQIVND (reference sequence). The CDR3 loop reads CATHGGDSGNTIYF. The CDR3 DNA sequence: TGTGCCACGCACGGGGGCGACTCTGGAAACACCATATATTTT.

This clonotype was detected once. The V gene is TRBV29-1, the J gene TRBJ2-7; TRBD1 might be the D (6 bases). The CDR3 runs to 15 residues. Looked up from germline, CDR1 is SQVTM and CDR2 is ANQGSEA. The ends were cut back, 5 bases at V and 2 bases at J, with 19 bases in the middle. In nucleotides, the CDR3 is TGCAGCGTTCAACGGTCAGGGGCCGCGGCCTACGAGCAGTACTTC. Amino acid sequence: CSVQRSGAAAYEQYF.

V is TRBV5-1 and J is TRBJ1-1; D possibly corresponds to TRBD1 (5 bases). The CDR3 loop spans 14 amino acids. Trimming cost V 2 bases and J 3 bases, with 11 bases left between them. CDR1 SGHRS and CDR2 YFSETQ come from the germline V gene. The CDR3, as DNA: TGCGCCAGCAGCTTCGAGGGGAGGGACACTGAAGCTTTCTTT. Protein sequence: CASSFEGRDTEAFF.

The rearrangement links TRBV7-9 to TRBJ2-7, with D perhaps matching TRBD1 (5 bases). Deletions cut 5 bases from V and 2 bases from J, with 13 bases between. This CDR3 contains 14 residues. Germline values: CDR1 SEHNR, CDR2 FQNEAQ (reference sequence). CDR3 bases: TGTGCCAGCAGCGATATCCAGGGAACCTACGAGCAGTACTTC. It encodes CASSDIQGTYEQYF.

The rearrangement links TRBV6-2 or TRBV6-3 to TRBJ1-1; tentatively, D is TRBD1 (5 bases). The CDR3 runs to 14 residues. Germline V CDR1 and CDR2: MNHEY, SVGEGT. V lost 6 bases to trimming and J lost 1 base, with 12 bases between them. The DNA for the CDR3 is TGTGCCAGCAGAACGCCCGGGGCGAACACTGAAGCTTTCTTT. This codes for CASRTPGANTEAFF.

The chain couples TRBV29-1 to TRBJ2-1, with 9 bases lining up with TRBD2. This CDR3 spans 18 amino acids. Germline loops: CDR1 SQVTM, CDR2 ANQGSEA. J lost 0 bases, V lost 3 bases, and 12 bases had no gene match. The CDR3 DNA is TGCAGCGTTGAGGGTATTCCTAGCGGGGCGTCCTCCTACAATGAGCAGTTCTTC. Its translation is CSVEGIPSGASSYNEQFF.

CDR3 protein: CSAVPGHVYEQYF. In DNA form, the CDR3 reads TGCAGTGCAGTCCCGGGACATGTGTACGAGCAGTACTTC. The chain recombines TRBV20-1 with TRBJ2-7, with a tentative D call TRBD1 (6 bases). Germline CDR1 is DFQATT and CDR2 is SNEGSKA (reference sequence). The CDR3 covers 13 residues. V was shortened by 6 bases and J by 4 bases, with 16 bases between the two germline ends.

The CDR3 region is CASSQRAYTDTQYF. Written as DNA, the CDR3 is TGTGCCAGCAGCCAACGGGCATACACAGATACGCAGTATTTT. The chain recombines TRBV4-2 with TRBJ2-3; D not resolved. The ends were cut back, 2 bases at V and 2 bases at J, with 8 bases in the middle. In germline, CDR1 is LGHNA, CDR2 YNFKEQ. The CDR3 runs to 14 residues.

The chain is built from TRBV19 and TRBJ2-6; 7 positions agree with TRBD1. This CDR3 is 16 amino acids long. Unmatched junction bases numbered 5, after V lost 6 bases and J lost 0 bases. The V gene's germline CDR1 is LNHDA and CDR2 SQIVND (reference sequence). In DNA form, the CDR3 reads TGTGCCAGTAGCCCCGCAGGGGGCTCTGGGGCCAACGTCCTGACTTTC. This sequence encodes CASSPAGGSGANVLTF.

This sequence joins TRBV12-3 or TRBV12-4 and TRBJ2-1; 7 bases line up with TRBD2. Unmatched junction bases numbered 6, after V lost 6 bases and J lost 10 bases. CDR3 length equals 12 residues. The CDR3 DNA reads TGTGCCAGCAGCCGGGACTATACCGAGCAGTTCTTC. It codes for CASSRDYTEQFF.

This clonotype appeared a few times. The chain couples TRBV9 to TRBJ2-3; D gene ambiguous. Germline lookup yields CDR1 SGDLS and CDR2 YYNGEE. The CDR3 covers 14 residues. V dropped 0 bases and J dropped 4 bases, with 9 bases sitting between them. CDR3 sequence: CASSVGGGPDTQYF. For the CDR3, the DNA is TGTGCCAGCAGCGTAGGCGGCGGTCCAGATACGCAGTATTTT.

The J gene is TRBJ2-2, the V gene TRBV14; D could derive from TRBD1 or TRBD2 (5 bases each). The ends were cut back, 6 bases at V and 3 bases at J, with 11 bases in the middle. The CDR3 consists of 14 residues. CDR1 SGHDN and CDR2 FVKESK come from the germline V gene. For the CDR3, the DNA is TGTGCCAGCAGTCGGGACGATTACACCGGGGAGCTGTTTTTT. This codes for CASSRDDYTGELFF.

This rearrangement joins TRBV4-3 to TRBJ2-7, with D perhaps TRBD1 (5 bases). The V gene lost 1 base and the J gene lost 3 bases, with 13 bases spanning the gap. Per the germline V gene, CDR1 is LGHNA and CDR2 is YSLEER. This CDR3 is built from 15 residues. The DNA of the CDR3 is TGCGCCAGCAGCCAAGCTTTTGGCAGGGACTACGAGCAGTACTTC. It is translated as CASSQAFGRDYEQYF.

DNA of the CDR3: TGTGCCAGCTCACCACTAATGGGCCCGACTAACTATGGCTACACCTTC. It encodes CASSPLMGPTNYGYTF. This chain links TRBV18 with TRBJ1-2; unclear D gene. CDR1 and CDR2 (germline): KGHSH, LQKENI. The length of the CDR3 is 16 residues. V lost 1 base and J 0 bases, leaving 12 bases between the germline ends.

The chain uses TRBV12-3 or TRBV12-4 and TRBJ2-4; D may match TRBD1 or TRBD2 (5 bases each). V dropped 6 bases and J dropped 7 bases, with 10 bases sitting between them. The CDR3 spans 12 residues. The CDR3 reads CASRMGPNIQYF. CDR3 DNA: TGTGCCAGCAGGATGGGACCGAACATTCAGTACTTC.

This sequence joins TRBV29-1 and TRBJ2-3; 9 nucleotides agree with TRBD2. J gave up 3 bases and V 4 bases, and 2 bases lay outside the gene matches. This CDR3 is built from 13 residues. Germline CDR1 is SQVTM and CDR2 is ANQGSEA. The CDR3 loop reads CSVASGGTDTQYF. The DNA for the CDR3 is TGCAGCGTTGCAAGCGGGGGGACAGATACGCAGTATTTT.

J is TRBJ1-1 and V is TRBV7-9, with D perhaps TRBD1 (6 bases). Germline V gene data show CDR1 as SEHNR and CDR2 as FQNEAQ (reference sequence). Trimming shortened V by 0 bases and J by 0 bases, and 11 bases separated the two germline ends. The CDR3 totals 16 residues. CDR3 sequence (DNA): TGTGCCAGCAGCTTAGCGCAGGGGCCGATGAACACTGAAGCTTTCTTT. This gives the protein CASSLAQGPMNTEAFF.

The chain has TRBV20-1 and TRBJ2-5; TRBD2 matches 12 bases. The trim removed 0 bases at V and 5 bases at J, leaving 7 bases unmatched. The CDR3 sequence is 16 residues long. CDR1 is DFQATT and CDR2 is SNEGSKA in the germline V gene (reference sequence). Here the CDR3 DNA reads TGCAGTGCTAGAGATATCCTAGCGGGGGGGCTCGAGACCCAGTACTTC. Translated, it gives CSARDILAGGLETQYF.

The chain uses TRBV24-1 and TRBJ2-1; D may be TRBD2 (5 bases). CDR3 length: 15 residues. The V gene lost 9 bases and the J gene lost 1 base, with 15 bases spanning the gap. The germline V gene encodes CDR1 KGHDR and CDR2 SFDVKD. The CDR3 DNA reads TGTGCCACCCTGAGCTCAGGAGGTTCCTACAATGAGCAGTTCTTC. Its translation is CATLSSGGSYNEQFF.

V usage is TRBV12-3 or TRBV12-4 and J usage is TRBJ2-7; D perhaps matches TRBD2 (5 bases). The CDR3 contains 14 residues. V lost 8 bases and J lost 3, with 17 bases in between. CDR3: CASSGRLEGYEQYF. The CDR3 DNA reads as TGTGCCAGCTCAGGACGCCTCGAGGGCTACGAGCAGTACTTC.